This T cell receptor beta chain was documented in a study of blood T cell repertoires in COVID-19. Study-wide background: Italy, Spain and the United States were the sources of the convalescent and acute COVID-19 samples.

Germline lookup yields CDR1 LGHNA and CDR2 YNFKEQ. V shed 4 bases and J 4 bases; nucleotides not matched to a gene: 9. The CDR3 spans 15 residues. Profiling relied on immunoSEQ multiplex PCR, and the TCRdb table lists in-frame clones only, not all of them. In the table there are around 170,000 clones, around 84% of which are singletons. Recovered status applied to Cohort 3 donors who had two consecutive negative PCRs. It also applied to those with clearance or with symptom resolution. The genes are TRBV4-2 and TRBJ2-7; TRBD1 matches 8 bases. Sequencing input: PBMCs or T cells enriched from blood (not recorded which). This clonotype originated in a woman aged 45 to 65 who had recovered from COVID-19. Here the CDR3 reads CASSPTGGSQYEQYF. CDR3 bases: TGTGCCAGCAGCCCTACAGGGGGATCCCAGTACGAGCAGTACTTC.